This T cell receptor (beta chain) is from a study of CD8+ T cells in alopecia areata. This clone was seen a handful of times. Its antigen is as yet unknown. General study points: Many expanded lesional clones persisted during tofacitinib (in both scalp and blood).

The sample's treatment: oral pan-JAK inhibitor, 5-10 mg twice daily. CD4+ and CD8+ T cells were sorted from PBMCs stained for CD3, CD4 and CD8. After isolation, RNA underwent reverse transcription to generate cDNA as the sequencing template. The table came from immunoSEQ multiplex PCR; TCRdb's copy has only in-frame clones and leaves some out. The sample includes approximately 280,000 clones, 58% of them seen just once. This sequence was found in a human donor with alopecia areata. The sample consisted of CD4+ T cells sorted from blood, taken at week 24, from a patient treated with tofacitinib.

CDR3 nucleotides: TGCAGCGTTGAAGATGGACCGGTGTCTGGGGCCAACGTCCTGACTTTC. Its protein is CSVEDGPVSGANVLTF. The chain employs TRBV29-1 and TRBJ2-6; D unresolved. V lost 0 bases and J lost 1, with 10 bases in between. There are 16 residues in the CDR3. CDR1 and CDR2 (germline): SQVTM, ANQGSEA.